Each of the 23 T cell receptor beta chains below was sequenced from the same sample in a study of T cells in Graves' hyperthyroidism and ophthalmopathy. Researchers took RNA transcripts and amplified the TCR beta CDR3 regions from them. When the TCR CDR3 underwent first-round RT-PCR, the HTBI primer set was used. TCRdb re-analysed the multiplex PCR reads in MiXCR, keeping a single row per CDR3 protein. The sample has a few hundred thousand distinct CDR3 sequences, approximately 18% seen once. Sequenced input: blood. The receptors here all came from a man in his fifties or sixties with Graves' ophthalmopathy.

V and J are TRBV27 and TRBJ1-1; D unresolved. V lost 3 bases and J lost 0, with 5 bases in between. The length of the CDR3 is 13 residues. In germline, CDR1 is MNHEY, CDR2 SMNVEV (reference sequence). The CDR3 coding sequence is TGTGCCAGCAGTTTCGCCTTGAACACTGAAGCTTTCTTT. Translating gives CASSFALNTEAFF.

The V and J genes are TRBV11-2 and TRBJ2-3, with D perhaps matching TRBD2 (7 bases). Trimming shortened V by 1 base and J by 2 bases, and 13 bases separated the two germline ends. CDR1 and CDR2 (germline): SGHAT, FQNNGV. CDR3 length: 16 amino acids. CDR3 sequence reads: CASSLGGGGYTDTQYF. DNA for the CDR3: TGTGCCAGCAGCTTAGGAGGGGGGGGCTACACAGATACGCAGTATTTT.

This clonotype was detected many times. V and J are TRBV11-3 and TRBJ2-2; TRBD1 or TRBD2 may be the D gene (6 bases each). Germline-derived CDR1 and CDR2 are SGHNT and YENEEA. The CDR3 extends over 12 amino acids. Between the trimmed V and J ends, which lost 7 bases and 7 bases, there was a span of 10 bases. CDR3 bases: TGTGCCAGCAACAGGGAGGACGGGGAGCTGTTTTTT. This sequence encodes CASNREDGELFF.

In the case of this clonotype: This clone may be a read error of a much larger clone one base away. The V gene is TRBV28, the J gene TRBJ2-5, with 8 bases identical to TRBD1. Germline V gene sequence: CDR1 MDHEN, CDR2 SYDVKM. V lost 5 bases, J lost 4 bases, and 18 bases stayed unmatched. CDR3 length equals 18 residues. The CDR3 nucleotides read TGTGCCAGCAGTCACCCGGTAGCGGACAGGGCGTACCGAGAGACCCAGTACTTC. Encoded protein: CASSHPVADRAYRETQYF.

The J gene is TRBJ1-2, the V gene TRBV28, with 11 bases fitting TRBD1. Germline V gene sequence: CDR1 MDHEN, CDR2 SYDVKM. The CDR3 loop spans 12 amino acids. V lost 6 bases and J lost 8; bases outside the gene matches: 2. The CDR3, as DNA: TGTGCCAGCAGGGACAGGGGGCGAGGCTACACCTTC. Amino acids: CASRDRGRGYTF.

The rearrangement links TRBV4-1 to TRBJ2-7, with D maybe TRBD2 (6 bases). Looked up from germline, CDR1 is MGHRA and CDR2 is YSYEKL. The CDR3 is 15 amino acids. The V gene lost 6 bases and the J gene lost 3 bases, with 18 bases spanning the gap. The DNA for the CDR3 is TGCGCCAGCAGTTATTTCTCCGGGACTGGCTACGAGCAGTACTTC. Its protein is CASSYFSGTGYEQYF.

V and J are TRBV12-3 or TRBV12-4 and TRBJ1-2; 9 bases match TRBD1. The CDR3 spans 17 residues. V shed 6 bases and J 7 bases; nucleotides not matched to a gene: 18. CDR3 loop: CASSSPGQGSTRSGYTF. CDR3 in DNA: TGTGCCAGCAGCTCCCCGGGACAGGGCTCAACCAGGAGTGGCTACACCTTC.

In its sample, this clonotype was seen a few times. The chain links TRBV6-1 to TRBJ1-6, with D perhaps TRBD1 (5 bases). This CDR3 contains 15 residues. The V end lost 5 bases, the J end lost 6 bases, and 14 bases lay between the germline ends. Germline assignment: CDR1 MNHNS and CDR2 SASEGT. This CDR3 is CASSYSTVTNSPLHF. CDR3 sequence (DNA): TGTGCCAGCAGTTACTCGACAGTCACTAATTCACCCCTCCACTTT.

This clonotype was picked up a small number of times. The V and J genes are TRBV3-1 and TRBJ2-2; 12 bases line up with TRBD2. Germline V gives CDR1 LGHDT, CDR2 YNNKEL (reference sequence). V trimming: 0 bases; J trimming: 7 bases; junction bases outside the gene matches: 15. The CDR3 extends over 20 amino acids. The CDR3 nucleotides read TGTGCCAGCAGCCAAGATATCCCTGGACTAGCGGGAAGAAGAGGCGGGGAGCTGTTTTTT. Amino acid sequence: CASSQDIPGLAGRRGGELFF. The entire variable domain, with the rest obtained from reference TRBV3-1 and TRBJ2-2, is as follows: DTAVSQTPKYLVTQMGNDKSIKCEQNLGHDTMYWYKQDSKKFLKIMFSYNNKELIINETVPNRFSPKSPDKAHLNLHINSLELGDSAVYFCASSQDIPGLAGRRGGELFFGEGSRLTVL.

The table lists this clonotype with many counts. The CDR3 reads CASSSQRARTGPNYNEQFF. The CDR3 DNA reads as TGCGCCAGCAGCTCACAACGAGCCCGGACAGGACCCAACTACAATGAGCAGTTCTTC. The chain recombines TRBV5-1 with TRBJ2-1; TRBD1 matches at 7 bases. The germline V gene has CDR1 SGHRS and CDR2 YFSETQ. Trimming at V came to 3 bases and at J to 3 bases, leaving 18 bases not matched to a gene. CDR3 size: 19 residues.

This clonotype showed up just a few times. The chain recombines TRBV28 with TRBJ1-2, with D hard to call. Germline lookup yields CDR1 MDHEN and CDR2 SYDVKM. The CDR3 runs 12 residues. The V end was cut by 3 bases, the J end by 2 bases, with 4 bases between. In nucleotides, the CDR3 is TGTGCCAGCAGTTTCCAGAACTATGGCTACACCTTC. Amino acid sequence: CASSFQNYGYTF.

This clonotype was observed at least ten times. V is TRBV6-1 and J is TRBJ1-1, with 11 positions matching TRBD1. Trimming removed 6 bases from V and 12 bases from J; junction bases left unmatched: 15. The germline V gene has CDR1 MNHNS and CDR2 SASEGT. CDR3 size: 15 residues. DNA for the CDR3: TGTGCCAGCAGCCTACGGGGACAGGGGGACCGTGTGCCTTTCTTT. This gives the protein CASSLRGQGDRVPFF.

This clonotype was observed many times. V and J are TRBV19 and TRBJ1-5; TRBD1 might be the D (5 bases). V lost 6 bases and J lost 5, with 11 bases in between. This CDR3 is built from 13 residues. Germline assignment: CDR1 LNHDA and CDR2 SQIVND (reference sequence). This chain's CDR3 is CASRTDRHQPQHF. The DNA for the CDR3 is TGTGCCAGTAGGACTGACAGACATCAGCCCCAGCATTTT.

Ten or more counts support this clonotype. The J gene is TRBJ2-1, the V gene TRBV5-1, with 7 bases identical to TRBD2. Germline V gives CDR1 SGHRS, CDR2 YFSETQ. The CDR3 is made up of 16 amino acids. V gave up 4 bases and J gave up 1 base; unmatched junction bases: 8. Written as DNA, the CDR3 is TGCGCCAGCAGCCGGTGGGGGAGGGGATCCTACAATGAGCAGTTCTTC. Its protein product is CASSRWGRGSYNEQFF.

This clonotype was counted many times. The rearrangement links TRBV7-9 to TRBJ2-1; possible D gene TRBD2, 6 bases. V shed 5 bases and J shed 6 bases, with 20 bases lying between them. CDR1 is SEHNR, CDR2 FQNEAQ, per germline (reference sequence). CDR3 size: 16 residues. This chain's CDR3 is CASSLREVMQSNEQFF. CDR3 coding DNA: TGTGCCAGCAGCCTTAGGGAGGTTATGCAGTCCAATGAGCAGTTCTTC.

The sample holds a few counts of this clonotype. This chain joins TRBV11-2 and TRBJ1-3, with 12 bases fitting TRBD1. J lost 2 bases, V lost 7 bases, and 9 bases had no gene match. The germline V gene has CDR1 SGHAT and CDR2 FQNNGV. This CDR3 is 17 amino acids long. CDR3 amino acids: CASNLGQGAPTGNTIYF. The CDR3 coding sequence is TGTGCCAGCAACTTGGGACAGGGGGCGCCGACTGGAAACACCATATATTTT.

In its sample, this clonotype was seen many times. V gene TRBV18 combines with J gene TRBJ2-5; D may be TRBD1 (6 bases). Trimming stripped 0 bases from V and 2 bases from J, with 7 bases between. Germline CDR1 reads KGHSH; CDR2 reads LQKENI. The CDR3 length is 14 residues. CDR3 DNA sequence: TGTGCCAGCTCACCACCGGGGACACAAGAGACCCAGTACTTC. Translation: CASSPPGTQETQYF.

This clonotype was detected only a few times. The rearrangement joins TRBV7-8 to TRBJ2-3; 9 positions match TRBD2. Per the germline V gene, CDR1 is SGHVS and CDR2 is FQNEAQ. J lost 4 bases, V lost 5 bases, and 7 bases had no gene match. CDR3 length equals 15 residues. This CDR3 is CASSASGRRPDTQYF. CDR3 nucleotide sequence: TGTGCCAGCAGCGCGAGCGGGAGGCGGCCAGATACGCAGTATTTT.

The table lists this clonotype with many counts. For the CDR3, the DNA is TGTGCCAGCAGTACGGCAGGGGACTGGTACTTC. Translation: CASSTAGDWYF. The V and J genes are TRBV6-2 or TRBV6-3 and TRBJ2-7; D tentatively reads TRBD1 or TRBD2 (6 bases each). Germline CDR1 is MNHEY and CDR2 is SVGEGT. The CDR3 contains 11 residues. V shed 5 bases and J shed 12 bases, with 14 bases lying between them.

V and J are TRBV28 and TRBJ1-1; TRBD1 aligns across 8 bases. There are 14 residues in the CDR3. CDR1 and CDR2 from the germline V gene are MDHEN and SYDVKM. The junction had 7 bases not matched to a gene; V was cut back by 6 bases and J by 4 bases. CDR3 nucleotides: TGTGCCAGCAGGGAGCCCAGGGGGCTCACTGAAGCTTTCTTT. Translated: CASREPRGLTEAFF.

This clonotype was found many times. This chain joins TRBV11-2 and TRBJ2-7; D is uncertain. In germline, CDR1 is SGHAT, CDR2 FQNNGV. This CDR3 has 14 residues. Trimming stripped 0 bases from V and 6 bases from J, with 12 bases between. Here the CDR3 reads CASSLESSGVEQYF. The CDR3 DNA follows: TGTGCCAGCAGCTTAGAGTCTAGTGGCGTCGAGCAGTACTTC.

The chain combines TRBV9 with TRBJ2-2; unclear D gene. CDR3 length equals 14 residues. Trimming took 3 bases from V and 1 from J, leaving 7 bases between them. Germline V CDR1 and CDR2: SGDLS, YYNGEE. This CDR3 is CASSANGNTGELFF. The CDR3 DNA is TGTGCCAGCAGCGCTAATGGGAACACCGGGGAGCTGTTTTTT.

This clonotype was seen at least ten times. The genes are TRBV3-1 and TRBJ2-3; the match to TRBD2 covers 9 bases. CDR3 size: 16 residues. Germline trimming cut 1 base from V and 3 bases from J; bases unmatched to any gene: 5. Germline values: CDR1 LGHDT, CDR2 YNNKEL (reference sequence). The CDR3 nucleotides read TGTGCCAGCAGCCAAGTACTAGCGGGTGGGACAGATACGCAGTATTTT. Protein: CASSQVLAGGTDTQYF.